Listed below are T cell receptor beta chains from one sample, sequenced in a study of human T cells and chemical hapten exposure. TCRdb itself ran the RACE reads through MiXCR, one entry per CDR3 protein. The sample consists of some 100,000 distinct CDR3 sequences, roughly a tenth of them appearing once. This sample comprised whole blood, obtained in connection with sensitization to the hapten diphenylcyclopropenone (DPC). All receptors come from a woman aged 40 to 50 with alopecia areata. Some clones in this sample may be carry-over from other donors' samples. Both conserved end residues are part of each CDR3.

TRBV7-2	CASSYRQGMNSPLHF
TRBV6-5	CASSYSPGATNEKLFF
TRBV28	CASSFRSSYNEQFF
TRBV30	CAWSGQTNEKLFF
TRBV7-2	CASSLAGDRVFF
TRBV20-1	CSARGGGNSPLHF
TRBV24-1	CATSDYGGPTGELFF
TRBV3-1	CASSPGTGHQPQHF
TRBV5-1	CASSSDDHREQYF
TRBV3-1	CASSPSRADEQYF
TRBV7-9	CASGEGTGDIETQYF
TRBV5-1	CASSPGLPGDTQYF
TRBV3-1	CASSPTGSSYEQYF
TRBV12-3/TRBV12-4	CASKGGTGGDEQYF
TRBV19	CASPPGDRNNEQFF
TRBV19	CASSPFPQASDSEQFF
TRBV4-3	CASSREKGPEQYF
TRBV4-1	CASSQDPPGGSGNTIYF
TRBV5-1	CASSLGHPNTEAFF
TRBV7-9	CASVLTQRSTDTQYF
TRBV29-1	CSVERVAGGVSVSTDTQYF
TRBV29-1	CSPSEAFF
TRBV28	CASSLVGGLSYGYTF
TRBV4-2	CASTALGEGEETQYF
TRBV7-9	CASSSWNTEAFF
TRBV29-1	CSVVTNNEQFF
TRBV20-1	CSARVPYWTANTEAFF
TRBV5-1	CASSIGQGQDTQYF
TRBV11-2	CASSVRHEQYF
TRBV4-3	CASSRTRATDTQYF
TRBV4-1	CASSQEGGRGPIYGYTF
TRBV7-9	CASSLARGMGTDTQYF
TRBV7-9	CASSLDRQGTNYGYTF
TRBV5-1	CASSWGTSGSTEQFF
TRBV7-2	CASSSLGAGLSYEQYF
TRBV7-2	CASSLVLAHEYEQYF
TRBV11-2	CASSLIATGGYEQYF
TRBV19	CASSSTRGVPTPLHF
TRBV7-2	CASSTNLGGTEAFF
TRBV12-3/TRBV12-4	CASGRGDTDTQYF
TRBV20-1	CSARSLAGITDTQYF
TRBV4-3	CASSQDWGRRARSYNEQFF